These 8 T cell receptor beta chains came from one sample sequenced in a study of T cell repertoires in aging, cancer and after chemotherapy. TRB rearrangements spanning V, D and J were amplified using mixed TRB-A/B primers. Using its own MiXCR run on the multiplex PCR reads, TCRdb lists one record per CDR3 protein. The sample lists about 8,600 distinct CDR3 sequences, 25% occurring once. The template was genomic DNA from peripheral blood, not RNA. The sequenced material came from blood. The receptor source for this set is a human donor with a blood cancer.

In its sample, this clonotype ranks as medium-sized. This chain joins TRBV30 and TRBJ1-1, with D unresolved. V lost 5 bases to trimming and J lost 4 bases, with 8 bases between them. Per the germline V gene, CDR1 is GTSNPN and CDR2 is SVGIG (reference sequence). The CDR3 contains 11 residues. The CDR3 here is CAWDLGTEAFF. The CDR3 DNA reads as TGTGCCTGGGACCTCGGCACTGAAGCTTTCTTT.

By share, this clonotype counts as medium-sized. This CDR3 is CASRAQVRETQYF. CDR3 DNA: TGTGCCAGCAGGGCGCAAGTCAGAGAGACCCAGTACTTC. The chain has TRBV6-2 or TRBV6-3 and TRBJ2-5; unclear D gene. The germline CDR1 and CDR2 sequences are MNHEY and SVGEGT. The V end lost 6 bases, the J end lost 4 bases, and 12 bases lay between the germline ends. The CDR3 consists of 13 residues.

Concerning this clonotype: Compared with germline, one end of the junction differs, possibly owing to a read error. The V gene is TRBV5-6, the J gene TRBJ2-6, with D tentatively TRBD2 (5 bases). CDR1 and CDR2 from the germline V gene are SGHDT and YYEEEE. The CDR3 contains 18 residues. The CDR3, as DNA: TGCGCCAGCAGCCACAAGCCCGGAGGCCTGGGGAGGGCCAACGTCCTGACTTTC. As protein: CASSHKPGGLGRANVLTF.

This clonotype is classed as medium-sized. As DNA, the CDR3 is TGTGCCAGCAGTTATGGCAGTACGAGCTCCTACGAGCAGTACTTC. Translating it yields CASSYGSTSSYEQYF. The V and J genes are TRBV6-5 and TRBJ2-7; D is uncertain. This CDR3 contains 15 residues. CDR1 is MNHEY, CDR2 SVGAGI, per germline. Trimming cost V 3 bases and J 0 bases, with 12 bases left between them.

V and J are TRBV29-1 and TRBJ2-3; perhaps TRBD1 as D (6 bases). Trimming pared 1 base from V and 1 base from J, leaving 12 bases between. Germline values: CDR1 SQVTM, CDR2 ANQGSEA. The CDR3 is made up of 15 amino acids. As DNA, the CDR3 is TGCAGCGTTGAAGTCAGGGCAGGGGGCACAGATACGCAGTATTTT. Amino acid sequence: CSVEVRAGGTDTQYF.

In regard to this clonotype: A much more abundant neighbour one base away suggests this may be a read error. The missing conserved phenylalanine or tryptophan at the end of this CDR3 makes a read error likely. This chain links TRBV6-1 with TRBJ1-2; D is uncertain. The germline V gene has CDR1 MNHNS and CDR2 SASEGT. This CDR3 spans 13 amino acids. Trimming stripped 6 bases from V and 3 bases from J, with 11 bases between. CDR3 amino acids: CASRLQRYYGYTL. DNA of the CDR3: TGTGCCAGCAGGCTACAGAGGTACTATGGCTACACCCTC.

The chain employs TRBV10-3 and TRBJ2-5; a possible D gene is TRBD2 (5 bases). CDR1 is ENHRY, CDR2 SYGVKD, per germline. CDR3 length equals 13 residues. With 3 bases removed from V and 2 bases from J, the gap between germline ends came to 7 bases. Here the CDR3 reads CAISDGVQETQYF. Written as DNA, the CDR3 is TGTGCCATCAGTGACGGGGTTCAAGAGACCCAGTACTTC.

By share, this clonotype ranks as medium-sized. The chain links TRBV30 to TRBJ1-2, with 9 bases aligning to TRBD1. The CDR3 has 15 residues. V shed 1 base and J 2 bases; nucleotides not matched to a gene: 5. CDR1 and CDR2 (germline): GTSNPN, SVGIG (reference sequence). The chain's CDR3 is CAWSARTGANYGYTF. CDR3 DNA: TGTGCCTGGAGTGCCAGGACAGGGGCGAACTATGGCTACACCTTC.